Listed below are T cell receptor beta chains from one sample, sequenced in a study of blood T cell repertoires in COVID-19. Produced via immunoSEQ multiplex PCR; TCRdb's table is partial and in-frame only. The sample consists of approximately 120,000 clones, about 87% of them appearing once. The source material was peripheral blood. The receptors come from a woman aged 50 to 65 with acute or convalescent COVID-19. CDR3s include the opening cysteine and the closing phenylalanine or tryptophan. The order of the fields is J gene, V gene, D gene, clone size, CDR3 protein, CDR3 DNA. A D gene is named only where the DNA matches it firmly. Clone size is given for some rows only: seen once, a few or many times, or a class if the clone is expanded.

TRBJ1-2 | TRBV11-2 | TRBD1 | . | CASSLTQGDYGYTF | TGTGCCAGCAGCCTTACCCAGGGGGACTATGGCTACACCTTC
TRBJ1-6 | TRBV6-6 | TRBD1 | once | CASSYTGQGTNSPLHF | TGTGCCAGCAGTTACACCGGACAGGGAACGAATTCACCCCTCCACTTT
TRBJ1-1 | TRBV5-1 | TRBD1 | . | CASSQGQGDTEAFF | TGCGCCAGCAGCCAGGGACAGGGGGACACTGAAGCTTTCTTT
TRBJ1-1 | TRBV30 | TRBD1 | . | CASRQPGGNTEAFF | TGTGCCTCACGACAGCCAGGGGGGAACACTGAAGCTTTCTTT
TRBJ1-5 | TRBV19 | . | . | CASSTRQFNQPQHF | TGTGCCAGTAGTACCCGACAGTTCAATCAGCCCCAGCATTTT
TRBJ2-5 | TRBV18 | . | once | CASSPLQGEETQYF | TGTGCCAGCTCACCGTTACAGGGAGAAGAGACCCAGTACTTC
TRBJ2-2 | TRBV5-5 | TRBD2 | . | CASSLRVLTSGGAGELFF | TGTGCCAGCAGCTTGCGGGTATTGACTAGCGGGGGGGCCGGGGAGCTGTTTTTT
TRBJ1-2 | TRBV24-1 | . | . | CATSRENYGYTF | TGTGCCACCTCCCGAGAGAACTATGGCTACACCTTC
TRBJ2-3 | TRBV5-5 | TRBD1 | once | CASSPRTGEGSSTDTQYF | TGTGCCAGCAGCCCGAGGACAGGGGAAGGGTCTAGCACAGATACGCAGTATTTT
TRBJ1-1 | TRBV11-2 | . | . | CASRKQGRGSTEAFF | TGTGCCAGCAGAAAACAAGGGAGGGGTTCGACTGAAGCTTTCTTT
TRBJ1-4 | TRBV28 | . | . | CASSLMGGGQKLFF | TGTGCCAGCAGTTTAATGGGGGGGGGTCAAAAACTGTTTTTT
TRBJ1-2 | TRBV6-6 | . | . | CASSQGNYGYTF | TGTGCCAGCAGTCAGGGGAACTATGGCTACACCTTC
TRBJ1-5 | TRBV6-5 | . | . | CASSYGAGSHQPQHF | TGTGCCAGCAGTTACGGGGCAGGGTCCCATCAGCCCCAGCATTTT
TRBJ1-4 | TRBV3-1/TRBV3-2 | . | . | CASSLQGRGSEKLFF | TGTGCCAGCAGCCTTCAGGGCAGGGGAAGTGAAAAACTGTTTTTT
TRBJ1-2 | TRBV10-2 | TRBD1 | . | CASSFEGTGHYTF | TGCGCCAGCAGCTTCGAAGGGACAGGGCACTACACCTTC
TRBJ1-5 | TRBV5-6 | TRBD1 | . | CASSFTGAVSNQPQHF | TGTGCCAGCAGCTTTACAGGGGCCGTAAGCAATCAGCCCCAGCATTTT
TRBJ1-1 | TRBV5-6 | . | . | CASSGVGNTEAFF | TGTGCCAGCAGCGGAGTAGGGAACACTGAAGCTTTCTTT
TRBJ2-2 | TRBV7-3 | TRBD1 | . | CASSDRERSGELFF | TGTGCCAGCAGCGACAGGGAACGATCCGGGGAGCTGTTTTTT
TRBJ2-5 | TRBV30 | . | . | CAWGRQKETQYF | TGTGCCTGGGGCCGACAGAAAGAGACCCAGTACTTC
TRBJ2-7 | TRBV5-1 | . | . | CASSLGPDVTNYEQYF | TGCGCCAGCAGCTTGGGGCCGGATGTGACAAACTACGAGCAGTACTTC
TRBJ2-2 | TRBV9 | TRBD2 | . | CASSVSGGNTGELFF | TGTGCCAGCAGCGTTAGCGGGGGCAACACCGGGGAGCTGTTTTTT
TRBJ1-5 | TRBV12-5 | TRBD1 | . | CASGPGDRAKNQPQHF | TGTGCTAGTGGACCGGGGGACAGGGCTAAGAATCAGCCCCAGCATTTT
TRBJ2-7 | TRBV11-2 | . | . | CASSLSLSGNYEQYF | TGTGCCAGCAGCTTATCTTTGTCGGGGAACTACGAGCAGTACTTC
TRBJ1-6 | TRBV4-1 | . | . | CASSQERSQGTSPLHF | TGCGCCAGCAGCCAAGAAAGGAGTCAGGGGACCTCACCCCTCCACTTT
TRBJ2-2 | TRBV30 | . | . | CAWINAGLAGELFF | TGTGCCTGGATCAATGCGGGGTTGGCCGGGGAGCTGTTTTTT
TRBJ2-7 | TRBV9 | TRBD1 | . | CASSTGQGTPEQYF | TGTGCCAGCAGCACCGGACAGGGTACCCCCGAGCAGTACTTC
TRBJ1-1 | TRBV19 | . | once | CASRDGGINTEAFF | TGTGCCAGTAGGGACGGGGGAATCAACACTGAAGCTTTCTTT
TRBJ1-1 | TRBV2 | . | . | CASGREVDTEAFF | TGTGCCAGCGGGAGAGAGGTGGATACTGAAGCTTTCTTT
TRBJ1-5 | TRBV2 | . | . | CASSGGPHSNQPQHF | TGTGCCAGCAGTGGAGGGCCTCATAGCAATCAGCCCCAGCATTTT
TRBJ1-5 | TRBV19 | . | . | CASSMYRTSNQPQHF | TGTGCCAGTAGTATGTACAGGACGAGCAATCAGCCCCAGCATTTT
TRBJ2-3 | TRBV7-9 | . | . | CASSLLLPKQYF | TGTGCCAGCAGCTTATTACTCCCAAAGCAGTATTTT
TRBJ1-2 | TRBV3-1/TRBV3-2 | TRBD1 | . | CASSQGTGEYGYTF | TGTGCCAGCAGCCAGGGGACAGGGGAATATGGCTACACCTTC
TRBJ2-7 | TRBV9 | TRBD1 | once | CASSVGQGAYEQYF | TGTGCCAGCAGCGTGGGACAGGGGGCCTACGAGCAGTACTTC
TRBJ2-1 | TRBV18 | TRBD2 | . | CASSPKGLAGNNEQFF | TGTGCCAGCTCACCGAAGGGACTAGCGGGGAACAATGAGCAGTTCTTC
TRBJ1-3 | TRBV2 | TRBD1 | . | CASRPTGTGFSGNTIYF | TGTGCCAGTAGACCCACCGGGACAGGTTTCTCTGGAAACACCATATATTTT
TRBJ1-1 | TRBV9 | . | . | CASSVGQTTEAFF | TGTGCCAGCAGCGTAGGGCAGACAACTGAAGCTTTCTTT
TRBJ2-2 | TRBV28 | . | . | CASSLSVRPGGRAGELFF | TGTGCCAGCAGTTTATCGGTCCGCCCCGGGGGGCGGGCCGGGGAGCTGTTTTTT
TRBJ2-3 | TRBV6-5 | . | . | CASSSELGTDTQYF | TGTGCCAGCAGTTCTGAACTCGGCACAGATACGCAGTATTTT
TRBJ2-3 | TRBV6-5 | . | . | CASSYAGQGTDTQYF | TGTGCCAGCAGTTACGCGGGCCAGGGCACAGATACGCAGTATTTT
TRBJ1-3 | TRBV6-5 | . | . | CASSSQGNTIYF | TGTGCCAGCAGTTCCCAAGGAAACACCATATATTTT
TRBJ1-1 | TRBV10-3 | TRBD1 | few | CATEDRGPNTEAFF | TGTGCCACCGAGGACAGGGGGCCGAACACTGAAGCTTTCTTT
TRBJ2-7 | TRBV4-2 | . | . | CASSQPQGIHEQYF | TGTGCCAGCAGCCAACCACAGGGAATCCACGAGCAGTACTTC
TRBJ1-2 | TRBV12-3/TRBV12-4 | . | . | CASGYQGGGGYTF | TGTGCCAGCGGCTACCAAGGGGGGGGTGGCTACACCTTC
TRBJ2-6 | TRBV5-1 | . | . | CASSPERGGANVLTF | TGCGCCAGCAGCCCCGAACGCGGGGGGGCCAACGTCCTGACTTTC
TRBJ2-1 | TRBV5-1 | TRBD2 | . | CASSSGVRSYNEQFF | TGCGCCAGCAGCAGCGGGGTTCGCTCCTACAATGAGCAGTTCTTC
TRBJ2-3 | TRBV3-1/TRBV3-2 | . | . | CASSQARNTQYF | TGTGCCAGCAGCCAAGCGCGAAATACGCAGTATTTT
TRBJ2-7 | TRBV30 | . | . | CAWSVRTSYEQYF | TGTGCCTGGAGTGTAAGGACTTCCTACGAGCAGTACTTC
TRBJ1-1 | TRBV19 | . | . | CASSARRENTEAFF | TGTGCCAGTAGTGCTCGGAGGGAGAACACTGAAGCTTTCTTT